Presented here are 2 T cell receptor beta chains from one specimen sequenced in a study of cytomegalovirus exposure and HLA in healthy donors. 13 Jbeta primers and 60 Vbeta primers were used for the PCR. Repertoires were generated with immunoSEQ multiplex PCR, while TCRdb's copy carries only in-frame clones and drops some. The table shows about 140,000 clones, with about three quarters occurring only once. The sample taken for sequencing was PBMCs. All receptors come from a male donor in good health and CMV-seropositive.

J is TRBJ2-3 and V is TRBV19; 10 bases agree with TRBD2. The CDR3 is made up of 19 amino acids. Germline V gene lookup returns CDR1 LNHDA and CDR2 SQIVND (reference sequence). With 2 bases clipped from V and 1 base from J, the junction kept 12 bases outside the gene matches. CDR3 protein: CASSIFPSASGGGTDTQYF. The CDR3 DNA follows: TGTGCCAGTAGTATATTCCCCTCTGCTAGCGGGGGAGGCACAGATACGCAGTATTTT. The whole variable domain, remainder taken from reference TRBV19 and TRBJ2-3, is DGGITQSPKYLFRKEGQNVTLSCEQNLNHDAMYWYRQDPGQGLRLIYYSQIVNDFQKGDIAEGYSVSREKKESFPLTVTSAQKNPTAFYLCASSIFPSASGGGTDTQYFGPGTRLTVL.

The rearrangement uses TRBV18 and TRBJ2-5; D might be TRBD2 (6 bases). Germline CDR1 KGHSH, CDR2 LQKENI. There are 14 residues in the CDR3. The germline V and J ends were trimmed by 3 bases and 5 bases, with 13 bases remaining between them. Here the CDR3 DNA reads TGTGCCAGCTCACCGGGAGGACGCGAGGAGACCCAGTACTTC. Translating gives CASSPGGREETQYF.